This T cell receptor beta chain was documented in a study of T cell responses to AZD1222 COVID-19 vaccine (dated by TCRdb to the early 2020s). Broadly, across the study: A total of approximately 250 trial participants underwent TCR sequencing, of whom roughly 210 had received two doses of AZD1222 and 26 had received two doses of the MenACWY control vaccine. Trial participants were enrolled by age into subgroups of 18-55, 56-69 and 70-plus years, and about 150, 27 and 61 TCR-sequenced participants, respectively, were included in these subgroups.

The germline V gene yields SGHTA for CDR1 and FQGNSA for CDR2. From its cysteine to its phenylalanine, the CDR3 spans 14 amino acids. Of the read, only the CDR3 DNA is kept; its 42 bases are in frame from base 1. Trimming removed 3 bases from V and 3 bases from J; the gene matches leave 3 bases unexplained. Per the publication, the time point label means: baseline before first vaccination. The treatment or condition label of this sample denotes: meningococcal conjugate vaccine given as trial control. Samples from vaccinated people were obtained from the UK trials COV001 and COV002, which included a single-blind randomized controlled phase 2/3 trial of AZD1222 (ChAdOx1 nCoV-19) in healthy adults. Trial participant PBMC samples were collected at day 0 and day 28 after the second dose for TCRbeta chain sequencing. The CDR3 regions of human TCRbeta chains were subjected to immunosequencing. The original pipeline was this. TCRs in the repertoires were compared against a reference library of SARS-CoV-2-specific TCRs that had been generated with the MIRA antigen-specificity platform. Breadth meant the fraction of unique TCRs that were SARS-CoV-2-associated, whereas depth meant the fraction of total T cells that were SARS-CoV-2-associated. Using the MIRA data, each spike-specific TCR was assigned both to the spike region to which the TCR was reactive and to a CD4 or CD8 class. Log10-transformed breadth and depth values were compared by one-way ANOVA with Sidak's multiple comparisons tests. The table comes from immuneACCESS by way of TCRdb, which keeps in-frame sequences with V and J called. Part of the clones is missing from these tables; in studies checked, under half for an unresolved V gene and the rest for unknown reasons. That table is the source of V, J and clone size, and D and trimming were worked out from the DNA. The sample table lists roughly 120,000 clones, roughly 85% of them with a count of one. The ten most abundant clones make up 3.9% of the sample.

About this clone: There is no known antigen for this receptor. Base qualities were left out, and no much larger clone turns up one base away.

The research as a whole found: The 56-69-year group was small, and its depth increase did not reach significance, likely because of low power. After two AZD1222 doses, both the breadth and the depth of spike-specific TCRs were significantly higher than at day 0 and than in MenACWY recipients. Participants were mostly white British, with more females than males. The authors suggested clonal diversity may have been underestimated. Conclusions about previously exposed vaccinees are limited because only six or seven AZD1222 recipients were SARS-CoV-2 seropositive at baseline. Reportedly, close to half of the unique spike-specific TCRs recognized epitopes lying outside the regions that are mutated in the B.1.351 and B.1.1.7 variants. The whole spike protein was spanned by vaccine-associated CD4 TCRs, and dominant responses were seen in regions 160-218 and 743-854. Because no day 14 peak-response samples were available, repertoires were characterized only after the peak T cell response.

The V and J segments used are TRBV7-2 and TRBJ2-7; the central 9 bases match TRBD1. The material was peripheral blood, obtained on day 0 of MenACWY control vaccination. This receptor was taken from an adult in good health. In nucleotides, the sequence is TGTGCCAGCAGCTTTGGGGACAGGGACTACGAGCAGTACTTC. Its protein is CASSFGDRDYEQYF. With all but the CDR3 taken from the reference TRBV7-2 and TRBJ2-7 genes, the full variable domain is: GAGVSQSPSNKVTEKGKDVELRCDPISGHTALYWYRQSLGQGLEFLIYFQGNSAPDKSGLPSDRFSAERTGGSVSTLTIQRTQQEDSAVYLCASSFGDRDYEQYFGPGTRLTVT.